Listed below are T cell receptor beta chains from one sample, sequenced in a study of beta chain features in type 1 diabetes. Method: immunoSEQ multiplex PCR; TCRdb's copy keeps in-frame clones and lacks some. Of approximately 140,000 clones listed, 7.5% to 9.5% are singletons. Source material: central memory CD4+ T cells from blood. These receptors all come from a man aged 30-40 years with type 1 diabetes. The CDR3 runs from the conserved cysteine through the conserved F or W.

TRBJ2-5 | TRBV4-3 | CASSQEFLAGGTGETQYF
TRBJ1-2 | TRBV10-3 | CASRPQTGGNYGYTF
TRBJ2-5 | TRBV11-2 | CASSSDAGRGWQETQYF
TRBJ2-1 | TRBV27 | CASSPSRSGALYNEQFF
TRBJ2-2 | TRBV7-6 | CASSLEAGAGELFF
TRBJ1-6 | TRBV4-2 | CASSLAGQGVSPLHF
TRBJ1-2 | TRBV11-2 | CASSFSDYGYTF
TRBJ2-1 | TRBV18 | CASSPSIHSYNEQFF
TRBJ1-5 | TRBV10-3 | CAISERQGVSNQPQHF
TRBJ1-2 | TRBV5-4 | CASSLETGNGYTF
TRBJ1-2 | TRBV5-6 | CASSLGGSYGYTF
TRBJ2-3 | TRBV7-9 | CASSLLTDTQYF
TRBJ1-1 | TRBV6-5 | CASSYSRSTDTEAFF
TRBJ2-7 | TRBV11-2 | CASSLYERGSSYEQYF
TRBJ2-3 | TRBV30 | CAWSRAGGIGDTQYF
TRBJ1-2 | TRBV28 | CASREGQGLGYTF
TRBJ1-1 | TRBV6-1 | CASSDVRNTEAFF
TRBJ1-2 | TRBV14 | CASSPFDRVDGYTF
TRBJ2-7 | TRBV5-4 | CASSSEWGGDEQYF
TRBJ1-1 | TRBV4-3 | CASSQDPTLMTEAFF
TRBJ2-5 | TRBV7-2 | CASSFTLAEGETQYF
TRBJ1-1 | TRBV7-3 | CASSLNPGGWTEAFF
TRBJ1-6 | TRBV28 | CASSLTPGGGNSPLHF
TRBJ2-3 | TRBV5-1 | CASSLILAADTQYF
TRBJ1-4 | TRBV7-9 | CASSIGEKLFF
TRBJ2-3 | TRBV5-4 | CASSSPGVVTDTQYF
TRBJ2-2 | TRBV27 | CATGLRGGNTGELFF
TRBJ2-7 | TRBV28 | CASTPLTKGSYEQYF
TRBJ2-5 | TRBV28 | CASSQLDREAYF
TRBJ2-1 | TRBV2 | CASSDGQGAYNEQFF
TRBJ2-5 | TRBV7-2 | CASSLSGSQETQYF
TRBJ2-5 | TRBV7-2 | CASRRGTLQETQYF
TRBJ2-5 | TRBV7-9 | CASSLAGRETQYF
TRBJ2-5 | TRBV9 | CASSVGGTSGETQYF
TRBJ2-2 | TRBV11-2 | CASSLEGSYPGELFF
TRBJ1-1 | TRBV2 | CATLKELNTEAFF
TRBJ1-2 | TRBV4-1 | CASSQEGGRRGSGYTF
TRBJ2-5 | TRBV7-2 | CASSLGQIQETQYF
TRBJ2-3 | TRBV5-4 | CASSQGQGIDTQYF
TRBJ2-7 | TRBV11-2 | CASSFAETGEQYF
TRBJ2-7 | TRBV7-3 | CASSLNPGQGSEQYF
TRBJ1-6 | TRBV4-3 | CASSRDREGSPLHF
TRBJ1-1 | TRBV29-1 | CSVDRTNTEAFF
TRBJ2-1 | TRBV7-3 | CASSPDLSYNEQFF
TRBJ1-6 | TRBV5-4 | CASSWDRGNSPLHF
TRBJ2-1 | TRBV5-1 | CASSLGNSGGANEQFF
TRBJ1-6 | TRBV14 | CASSQGTDSPLHF
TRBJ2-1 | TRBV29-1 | CSVEGLANEQFF
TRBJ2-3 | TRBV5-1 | CASSIQGSSTDTQYF
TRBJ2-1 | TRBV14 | CASSQASADGEQFF
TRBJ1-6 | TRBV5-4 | CASSLENSPLHF